The 26 T cell receptor beta chains reported below all come from one sample, sequenced in a study of human T cells and chemical hapten exposure. Time point specified: patch test 3, about 24 weeks after DPC sensitization. The treatment is: therapeutic diphenylcyclopropenone sensitization with weekly scalp DPC. MiXCR, applied by TCRdb to the RACE reads, yields one record per CDR3 protein. The sample includes some 91,000 distinct CDR3 sequences, 25% to 35% of them seen just once. The sequenced sample was whole blood, obtained in connection with sensitization to the hapten diphenylcyclopropenone (DPC). Receptors were obtained from a man aged 35-49 years with alopecia areata. Some clones in this sample may be carry-over from other donors' samples.

The CDR3 nucleotides read TGCGCCAGCAGCTCTCAGGGAGGCAATCAGCCCCAGCATTTT. Translated, it gives CASSSQGGNQPQHF. V usage is TRBV5-1 and J usage is TRBJ1-5; a possible D gene is TRBD1 (5 bases). The CDR3 contains 14 residues. CDR1 and CDR2 from the germline V gene are SGHRS and YFSETQ. Trimming removed 3 bases from V and 2 bases from J, with 9 bases in between.

V is TRBV7-9 and J is TRBJ2-5; no reliable D call. V shed 5 bases and J shed 0 bases, with 4 bases lying between them. Germline loops: CDR1 SEHNR, CDR2 FQNEAQ (reference sequence). The CDR3 loop spans 12 amino acids. The CDR3 loop is CASSIHQETQYF. The DNA of the CDR3 is TGTGCCAGCAGCATCCACCAAGAGACCCAGTACTTC.

This clonotype was observed a few times. The chain joins TRBV2 to TRBJ1-3; no clear D gene. CDR1 is SNHLY, CDR2 FYNNEI, per germline. The CDR3 sequence is 13 residues long. The V gene lost 0 bases and the J gene lost 3 bases, with 3 bases spanning the gap. The CDR3 DNA follows: TGTGCCAGCAGTGAAGCGCTTGGAAACACCATATATTTT. It specifies CASSEALGNTIYF.

This clonotype has ten or more counts. CDR3 sequence (DNA): TGTGCCAGCAGCCAACAAACCACCGGGGAGCTGTTTTTT. Its translation: CASSQQTTGELFF. The chain joins TRBV14 to TRBJ2-2; D not resolved. Trimming took 2 bases from V and 4 from J, leaving 5 bases between them. Per the germline V gene, CDR1 is SGHDN and CDR2 is FVKESK. This CDR3 region has 13 residues. Together with reference TRBV14 and TRBJ2-2, the CDR3 gives the full variable domain: EAGVTQFPSHSVIEKGQTVTLRCDPISGHDNLYWYRRVMGKEIKFLLHFVKESKQDESGMPNNRFLAERTGGTYSTLKVQPAELEDSGVYFCASSQQTTGELFFGEGSRLTVL.

This clonotype came up a few times. The V call is TRBV5-6, the J call TRBJ2-2; D not certain. This CDR3 has 15 amino acids. V gave up 4 bases and J gave up 5 bases, with 15 bases separating them. Germline CDR1 and CDR2: SGHDT and YYEEEE. The DNA of the CDR3 is TGTGCCAGCAGCCTTCGACTGGGTCAGACCGGGGAGCTGTTTTTT. Its translation: CASSLRLGQTGELFF.

V is TRBV16 and J is TRBJ1-1, with D unclear. The CDR3 is 13 residues long. CDR1 is KGHSY, CDR2 FQNENV, per germline. V was clipped by 2 bases and J by 3 bases, with 7 bases between them. The chain's CDR3 is CASSQDRHTEAFF. The CDR3, as DNA: TGTGCCAGCAGCCAAGACCGGCACACTGAAGCTTTCTTT. The full variable domain, completed using reference TRBV16 and TRBJ1-1, is GEEVAQTPKHLVRGEGQKAKLYCAPIKGHSYVFWYQQVLKNEFKFLISFQNENVFDETGMPKERFSAKCLPNSPCSLEIQATKLEDSAVYFCASSQDRHTEAFFGQGTRLTVV.

This rearrangement joins TRBV15 to TRBJ2-1; 7 bases agree with TRBD1. The CDR3 totals 13 residues. Germline CDR1 is LNHNV and CDR2 is YYDKDF (reference sequence). J was trimmed by 14 bases and V by 0 bases; bases with no gene match: 7. The CDR3 bases are TGTGCCACCAGCAGAGATCGAGGGGGCGATAAGTTCTTC. Translation: CATSRDRGGDKFF.

This clonotype was picked up a small number of times. Here the CDR3 DNA reads TGTGCCACCAATTCGAACACTGAAGCTTTCTTT. Translation gives CATNSNTEAFF. This sequence joins TRBV24-1 and TRBJ1-1; D not resolved. The CDR3 has 11 amino acids. CDR1 and CDR2 (germline): KGHDR, SFDVKD. The V gene lost 8 bases and the J gene lost 1 base, with 4 bases spanning the gap.

V and J are TRBV7-2 and TRBJ2-1, with TRBD2 matching 9 bases. Germline trimming cut 5 bases from V and 6 bases from J; bases unmatched to any gene: 5. CDR3 size: 14 residues. Germline lookup yields CDR1 SGHTA and CDR2 FQGNSA. CDR3 nucleotide sequence: TGTGCCAGCAGCCCAGCGGGGGGTGGCAATGAGCAGTTCTTC. Residues: CASSPAGGGNEQFF.

CDR3 coding DNA: TGTGCCAGCAGCCCCACAGCGGGAGTCGGGACCGGGGAGCTGTTTTTT. Its translation: CASSPTAGVGTGELFF. The chain carries TRBV12-3 or TRBV12-4 and TRBJ2-2; TRBD2 matches at 8 bases. Unmatched junction bases numbered 11, after V lost 6 bases and J lost 5 bases. The CDR3 consists of 16 residues.

This clonotype came up a few times. The rearrangement links TRBV2 to TRBJ2-1, with 7 bases lining up with TRBD2. Germline loops: CDR1 SNHLY, CDR2 FYNNEI. After removal of 7 bases from V and 9 bases from J, the junction contained 18 bases not matched to a gene. This CDR3 has 16 residues. DNA of the CDR3: TGTGCCAGCACCACCGTGGGGGGAGGGGTCATAGGTGAGCAGTTCTTC. This encodes CASTTVGGGVIGEQFF. The variable domain in full, completed from reference TRBV2 and TRBJ2-1, reads EPEVTQTPSHQVTQMGQEVILRCVPISNHLYFYWYRQILGQKVEFLVSFYNNEISEKSEIFDDQFSVERPDGSNFTLKIRSTKLEDSAMYFCASTTVGGGVIGEQFFGPGTRLTVL.

This clonotype has a handful of counts. V is TRBV4-1 and J is TRBJ1-5; unclear D gene. The germline V gene encodes CDR1 MGHRA and CDR2 YSYEKL. The V end lost 1 base, the J end lost 2 bases, and 12 bases lay between the germline ends. The CDR3 is 16 residues long. DNA of the CDR3: TGCGCCAGCAGCCAAGTCTCTGGGATCGGCAATCAGCCCCAGCATTTT. This encodes CASSQVSGIGNQPQHF.

This sequence joins TRBV15 and TRBJ2-7; D remains ambiguous. V lost 3 bases to trimming and J lost 1 base, with 7 bases between them. This CDR3 spans 13 amino acids. Germline lookup yields CDR1 LNHNV and CDR2 YYDKDF (reference sequence). In DNA form, the CDR3 reads TGTGCCACCAGCAGGGGCAGGTCCTACGAGCAGTACTTC. Its translation: CATSRGRSYEQYF.

The chain recombines TRBV10-3 with TRBJ2-7, with TRBD2 as a possible D gene (7 bases). The CDR3 has 14 amino acids. V lost 2 bases to trimming and J lost 2 bases, with 10 bases between them. Germline assignment: CDR1 ENHRY and CDR2 SYGVKD. Here the CDR3 reads CAISEEGGPYEQYF. As DNA, the CDR3 is TGTGCCATCAGTGAGGAGGGGGGGCCCTACGAGCAGTACTTC.

This clonotype was recorded a few times. The rearrangement uses TRBV7-9 and TRBJ1-2; the match to TRBD1 covers 9 bases. CDR1 and CDR2 (germline): SEHNR, FQNEAQ (reference sequence). J lost 3 bases, V lost 4 bases, and 6 bases had no gene match. The CDR3 is 15 residues long. In DNA form, the CDR3 reads TGTGCCAGCAGCTCACAGGGGGCGAGGGACTATGGCTACACCTTC. This sequence encodes CASSSQGARDYGYTF.

This clonotype was seen only a few times. J is TRBJ2-4 and V is TRBV20-1; 7 bases are a match to TRBD2. Germline V gene data show CDR1 as DFQATT and CDR2 as SNEGSKA (reference sequence). V dropped 3 bases and J dropped 6; count of bases not matched to a gene: 5. This CDR3 region has 13 residues. CDR3 sequence: CSASRASGNIQYF. DNA of the CDR3: TGCAGTGCTAGTCGGGCTAGCGGAAACATTCAGTACTTC.

This clonotype was seen a handful of times. This rearrangement joins TRBV25-1 to TRBJ2-3; 7 bases are shared with TRBD1. The V gene's germline CDR1 is MGHDK and CDR2 SYGVNS. The CDR3 sequence is 15 residues long. Trimming removed 5 bases from V and 2 bases from J; junction bases left unmatched: 7. This CDR3 is CASSLGDSHTDTQYF. CDR3 bases: TGTGCCAGCAGTTTGGGGGACAGCCACACAGATACGCAGTATTTT.

This clonotype was detected a few times. The chain is built from TRBV12-3 or TRBV12-4 and TRBJ1-1; D might be TRBD1 (6 bases). The CDR3 runs 15 residues. The V end was cut by 3 bases, the J end by 4 bases, with 15 bases between. For the CDR3, the DNA is TGTGCCAGCAGTTTTATCCCACAGGGAGGCACTGAAGCTTTCTTT. Translated: CASSFIPQGGTEAFF.

This chain joins TRBV12-3 or TRBV12-4 and TRBJ1-2, with a weak D call TRBD1 (6 bases). The CDR3 has 13 amino acids. Deletions cut 5 bases from V and 6 bases from J, with 13 bases between. CDR3 region: CASSPDRINGYTF. In DNA form, the CDR3 reads TGTGCCAGCAGTCCGGACAGAATTAATGGCTACACCTTC.

This clonotype was recorded a few times. The gene calls are TRBV9 and TRBJ2-3, with 8 bases matching TRBD2. The germline gives CDR1 SGDLS, CDR2 YYNGEE. The CDR3 is 16 amino acids. J gave up 5 bases and V 3 bases, and 11 bases lay outside the gene matches. CDR3 in amino acids: CASSAEPGLDRDTQYF. CDR3 in DNA: TGTGCCAGCAGCGCGGAACCGGGACTAGATAGAGATACGCAGTATTTT.

The V gene is TRBV20-1, the J gene TRBJ2-3; 10 positions agree with TRBD1. J was trimmed by 7 bases and V by 1 base; bases with no gene match: 11. The CDR3 runs to 16 residues. Germline V gene data show CDR1 as DFQATT and CDR2 as SNEGSKA (reference sequence). In DNA form, the CDR3 reads TGCAGTGCTAGAGTCGGGACAGGGGCGCTGGGTAATACGCAGTATTTT. Translating it yields CSARVGTGALGNTQYF.

The chain carries TRBV5-6 and TRBJ2-5; 9 bases align to TRBD1. The J segment lost 5 bases and the V segment lost 3 bases, leaving 8 bases of the junction unmatched. This CDR3 region has 15 residues. Germline loops: CDR1 SGHDT, CDR2 YYEEEE. The CDR3 here is CASSYQQGAGETQYF. The CDR3 bases are TGTGCCAGCAGCTACCAACAGGGGGCCGGCGAGACCCAGTACTTC.

The chain recombines TRBV6-5 with TRBJ2-2; D remains unclear. The CDR3 loop spans 16 amino acids. Per the germline V gene, CDR1 is MNHEY and CDR2 is SVGAGI. Deletions cut 0 bases from V and 0 bases from J, with 8 bases between. The CDR3 is CASSYSGLTNTGELFF. The CDR3 region has the DNA TGTGCCAGCAGTTACTCCGGGCTAACGAACACCGGGGAGCTGTTTTTT.

The V call is TRBV12-3 or TRBV12-4, the J call TRBJ1-5, with D maybe TRBD1 (6 bases). The germline V and J ends were trimmed by 3 bases and 12 bases, with 12 bases remaining between them. The CDR3 sequence is 12 residues long. The DNA for the CDR3 is TGTGCCAGCAGTTTCGCCCCGGGACACCAGCATTTT. Its protein is CASSFAPGHQHF.

The V and J genes are TRBV20-1 and TRBJ2-7; the match to TRBD2 covers 12 bases. Looked up from germline, CDR1 is DFQATT and CDR2 is SNEGSKA (reference sequence). The CDR3 loop spans 14 amino acids. V gave up 4 bases and J gave up 4 bases; unmatched junction bases: 5. The CDR3: CSAKTSGSCYEQYF. CDR3 sequence (DNA): TGCAGTGCTAAGACTAGCGGGAGTTGTTACGAGCAGTACTTC.

Only a few counts were recorded for this clonotype. V gene TRBV20-1 combines with J gene TRBJ2-3; 9 nucleotides line up with TRBD2. J lost 2 bases, V lost 4 bases, and 10 bases had no gene match. The CDR3 length is 16 residues. Germline CDR1 is DFQATT and CDR2 is SNEGSKA (reference sequence). The CDR3 spells CSATTTSGLPTDTQYF. The CDR3, as DNA: TGCAGTGCTACGACGACTAGCGGTCTCCCCACAGATACGCAGTATTTT.